This TCR beta chain derives from a study of OX40 agonist ivuxolimab in advanced cancers. At the level of the study: The diagnoses of dose-escalation patients were hepatocellular carcinoma, melanoma, renal cell or head and neck cancer. Three patients got partial responses; one had hepatocellular carcinoma and two had cutaneous melanoma. Study-level points and caveats: Among expanded peripheral T cells, antigen specificity went undetermined.

The assay was immunoSEQ multiplex PCR, and TCRdb's table has in-frame clones only and misses some. The sample lists roughly 53,000 clones, 70% to 90% seen once, with about 1.5% in the top ten. The study sampled blood at baseline, cycle 4 day 1, and cycle 7 day 1. As for this clone: Its target is not known.

The source is an adult with an advanced solid tumor such as melanoma, head and neck, liver or kidney cancer. The sequencing used CD4+ or CD8+ T cells sorted from blood, collected in a trial of the OX40 agonist ivuxolimab.

The CDR3 spells CASSQAGSGELFF. In DNA, the CDR3 is TGCGCCAGCAGCCAAGCGGGTTCCGGGGAGCTGTTTTTT. The genes are TRBV4-1 and TRBJ2-2; D remains ambiguous. This CDR3 region has 13 residues. Deletions cut 1 base from V and 6 bases from J, with 6 bases between. Looked up from germline, CDR1 is MGHRA and CDR2 is YSYEKL.